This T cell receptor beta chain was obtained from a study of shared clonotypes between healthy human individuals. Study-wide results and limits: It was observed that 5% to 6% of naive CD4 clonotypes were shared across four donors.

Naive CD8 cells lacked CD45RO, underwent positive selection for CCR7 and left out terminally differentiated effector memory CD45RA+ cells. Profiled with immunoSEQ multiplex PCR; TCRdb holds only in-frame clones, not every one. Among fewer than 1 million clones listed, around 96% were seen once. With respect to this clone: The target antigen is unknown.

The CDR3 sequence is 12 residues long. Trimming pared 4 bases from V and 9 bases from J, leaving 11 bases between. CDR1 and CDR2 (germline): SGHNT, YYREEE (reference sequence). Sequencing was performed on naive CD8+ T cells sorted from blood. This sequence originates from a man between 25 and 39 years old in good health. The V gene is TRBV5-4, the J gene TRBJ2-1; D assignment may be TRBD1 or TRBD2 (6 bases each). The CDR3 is CASSRGAGEQFF. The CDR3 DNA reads TGTGCCAGCAGCAGGGGGGCTGGTGAGCAGTTCTTC.